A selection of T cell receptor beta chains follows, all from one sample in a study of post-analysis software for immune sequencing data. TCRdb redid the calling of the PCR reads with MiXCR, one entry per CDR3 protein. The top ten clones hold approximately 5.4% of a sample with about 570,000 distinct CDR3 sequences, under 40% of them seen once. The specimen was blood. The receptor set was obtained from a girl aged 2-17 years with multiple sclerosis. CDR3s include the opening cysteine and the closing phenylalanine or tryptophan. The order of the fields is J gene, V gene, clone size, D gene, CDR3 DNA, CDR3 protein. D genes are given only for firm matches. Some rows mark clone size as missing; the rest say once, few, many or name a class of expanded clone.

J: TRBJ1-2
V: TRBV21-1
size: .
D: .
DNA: TGTGCCAGCAGCAACCCCGGAACCACAGGCCCCAACTATGGCTACACCTTC
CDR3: CASSNPGTTGPNYGYTF

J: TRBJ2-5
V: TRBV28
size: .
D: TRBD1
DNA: TGTGCCAGCAGTTTATGGCCCTCTTCCGACAGGGGTAATCAGCCCCAGTACTTC
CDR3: CASSLWPSSDRGNQPQYF

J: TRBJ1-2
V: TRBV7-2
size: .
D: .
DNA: TGTGCCAGCAGCTTAGGCCTTGGTAGGGTTAACTATGGCTACACCTTC
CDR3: CASSLGLGRVNYGYTF

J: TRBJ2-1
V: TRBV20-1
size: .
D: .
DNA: TGCAGTGCTAGAGCGCAGGCCAATGAGCAGTTCTTC
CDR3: CSARAQANEQFF

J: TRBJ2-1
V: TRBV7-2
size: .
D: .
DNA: TGTGCCAGCAGCCCTAGACTGGGATCAAGCTATGAGCAGTTCTTC
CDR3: CASSPRLGSSYEQFF

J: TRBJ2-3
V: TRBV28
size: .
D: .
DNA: TGTGCCAGCAGTGGAAACAGCGGAACAGATACGCAGTATTTT
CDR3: CASSGNSGTDTQYF

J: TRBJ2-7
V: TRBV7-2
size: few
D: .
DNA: TGTGCCAGCAGCTCCGTAGCGTCGGATTACGAGCAGTACTTC
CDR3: CASSSVASDYEQYF

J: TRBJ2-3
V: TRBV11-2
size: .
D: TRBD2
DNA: TGTGCCAGCAGCTTCCCGGGACTAGCGGGGGGTACAGATACGCAGTATTTT
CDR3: CASSFPGLAGGTDTQYF

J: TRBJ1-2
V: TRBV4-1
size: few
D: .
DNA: TGCGCCAGCACCCCAAGTCCAGGGGTCGTCTATGGCTACACCTTC
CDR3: CASTPSPGVVYGYTF

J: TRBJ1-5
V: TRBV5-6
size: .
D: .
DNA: TGTGCCAGCAGCTTGTATTTCGGTCAGGCGAGTCAGCCCCAGCATTTT
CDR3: CASSLYFGQASQPQHF

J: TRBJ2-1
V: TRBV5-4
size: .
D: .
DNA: TGTGCCAGCAGCTCTAGATTAAATGAGCAGTTCTTC
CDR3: CASSSRLNEQFF

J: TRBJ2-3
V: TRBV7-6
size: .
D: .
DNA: TGTGCCAGCAGCATGCAGGGGCGAGATACGCAGTATTTT
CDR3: CASSMQGRDTQYF

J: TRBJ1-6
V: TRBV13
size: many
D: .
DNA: TGTGCCAGCTCACCCGGAAATTCACCCCTCCACTTT
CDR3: CASSPGNSPLHF

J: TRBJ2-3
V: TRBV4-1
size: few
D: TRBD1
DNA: TGCGCCAGCAGCCAATGGGGTTTGACAGGGGCAGATACGCAGTATTTT
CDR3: CASSQWGLTGADTQYF

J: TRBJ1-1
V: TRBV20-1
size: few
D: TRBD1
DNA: TGCAGTGCTGACAGGGGATACACTGAAGCTTTCTTT
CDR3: CSADRGYTEAFF

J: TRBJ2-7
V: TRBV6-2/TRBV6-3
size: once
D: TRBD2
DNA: TGTGCCAGCAGTACACGCAGACTAGCGGGTTCCTACGAGCAGTACTTC
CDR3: CASSTRRLAGSYEQYF

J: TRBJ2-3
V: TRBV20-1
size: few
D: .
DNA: TGCAGTGCTAGGTTTACGGGGTCCCACACAGATACGCAGTATTTT
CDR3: CSARFTGSHTDTQYF

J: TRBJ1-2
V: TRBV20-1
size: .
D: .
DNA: TGCAGTGCTATTACCGTGGGGGGGACCGGCTACACCTTC
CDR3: CSAITVGGTGYTF

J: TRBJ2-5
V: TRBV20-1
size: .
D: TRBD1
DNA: TGCAGTGCTCCTCTCCCGGGACAGTACCAAGAGACCCAGTACTTC
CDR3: CSAPLPGQYQETQYF

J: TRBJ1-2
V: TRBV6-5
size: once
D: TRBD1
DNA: TGTGCCGGCAGATCTAAGACAGGGGCGGTAAACTATGGCTACACCTTC
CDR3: CAGRSKTGAVNYGYTF

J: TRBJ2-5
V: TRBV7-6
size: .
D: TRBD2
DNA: TGTGCCAGCAGCTTAGCGCTCGGCCTAGCGGGGGAATTTGGGACCCAGTACTTC
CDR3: CASSLALGLAGEFGTQYF

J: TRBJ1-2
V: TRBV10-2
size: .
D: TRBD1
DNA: TGCGCCAGCAGTGAAACAGGGGATCATGGCTACACCTTC
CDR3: CASSETGDHGYTF

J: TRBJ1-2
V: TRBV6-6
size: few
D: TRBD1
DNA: TGTGCCAGCAGTTATCTCCCGACAGGGGGCGCTGGCTACACCTTC
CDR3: CASSYLPTGGAGYTF

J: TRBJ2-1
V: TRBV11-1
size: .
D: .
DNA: TGTGCCAGCAGCACGGCTGGAGGATACAATGAGCAGTTCTTC
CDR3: CASSTAGGYNEQFF

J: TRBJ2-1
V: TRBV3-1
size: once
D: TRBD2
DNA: TGTGCCAGCAGCCAAGATTTAGCGGGGGGGGGCAGGGAGCAGTTCTTC
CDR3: CASSQDLAGGGREQFF

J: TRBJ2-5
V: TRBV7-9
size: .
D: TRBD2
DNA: TGTACCAGCAGCTCTGGGAGCGCGGGGGGTACGGAGACCCAGTACTTC
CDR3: CTSSSGSAGGTETQYF

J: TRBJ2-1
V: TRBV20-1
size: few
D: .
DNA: TGCAGTGCTAGAGAAGGGACGTGGATCCACAATGAGCAGTTCTTC
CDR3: CSAREGTWIHNEQFF

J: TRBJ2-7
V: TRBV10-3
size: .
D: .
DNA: TGTGCCACCAGTGTGGGCAGGGCCACCTACGAGCAGTACTTC
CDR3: CATSVGRATYEQYF

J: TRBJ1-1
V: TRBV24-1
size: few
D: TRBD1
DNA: TGTGCCACCAGTGATTCACAGGGGGCAGCCCCTGCTTTCTTT
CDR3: CATSDSQGAAPAFF

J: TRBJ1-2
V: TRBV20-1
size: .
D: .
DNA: TGCAGTGCCCCCCTGCAGGGGATCGTAGGCTACACCTTC
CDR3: CSAPLQGIVGYTF

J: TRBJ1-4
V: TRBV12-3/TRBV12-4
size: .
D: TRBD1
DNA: TGTGCCAGCAGTTCCGCTGACAGGGGGCAGTGGGGCCCCGAAAAACTGTTTTTT
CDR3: CASSSADRGQWGPEKLFF

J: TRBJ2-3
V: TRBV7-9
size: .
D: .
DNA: TGTGCCAGCAGCCCTACCATCCCGAGCACAGATACGCAGTATTTT
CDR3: CASSPTIPSTDTQYF

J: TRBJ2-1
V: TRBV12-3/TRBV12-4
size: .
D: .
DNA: TGTGCCAGCAGCACCGTTAGGCATTTTCCTTACAATGAGCAGTTCTTC
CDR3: CASSTVRHFPYNEQFF

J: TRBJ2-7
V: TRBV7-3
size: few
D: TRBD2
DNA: TGTGCCAGCAGCTCTGGACTAGCCGCCGAGCAGTACTTC
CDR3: CASSSGLAAEQYF

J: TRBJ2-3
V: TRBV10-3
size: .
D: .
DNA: TGTGCCATCAGTGAGAGGGACTTCACAGATACGCAGTATTTT
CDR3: CAISERDFTDTQYF

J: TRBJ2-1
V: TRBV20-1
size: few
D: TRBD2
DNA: TGCAGTGCTAGATCCCGGGAGGGTTCCTCCTACAATGAGCAGTTCTTC
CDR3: CSARSREGSSYNEQFF

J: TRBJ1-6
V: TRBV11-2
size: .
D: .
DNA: TGTGCCAGCCAGGGGTTTTATCGGGGTTCGAATTCACCCCTCCACTTT
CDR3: CASQGFYRGSNSPLHF

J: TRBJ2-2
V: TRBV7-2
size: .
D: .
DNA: TGTGCCAGCAGCTTAAACCCGCTGGGCAACACCGGGGAGCTGTTTTTT
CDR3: CASSLNPLGNTGELFF

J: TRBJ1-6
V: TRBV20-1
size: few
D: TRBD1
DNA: TGCAGTGCGGATCCCGGACAGGGTCCTAATTCACCCCTCCACTTT
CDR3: CSADPGQGPNSPLHF

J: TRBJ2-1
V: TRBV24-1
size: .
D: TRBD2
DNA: TGTGCCACCAGTACGACTAGCGGGGGGGCCCGCGAGCAGTTCTTC
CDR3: CATSTTSGGAREQFF

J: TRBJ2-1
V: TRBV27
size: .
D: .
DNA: TGTGCCAGCAGTGATCTGTTAGGGGGGGGGAGCTCCTACAATGAGCAGTTCTTC
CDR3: CASSDLLGGGSSYNEQFF

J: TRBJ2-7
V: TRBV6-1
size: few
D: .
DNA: TGTGCCAGCAGTGAAGCCAGGGGCTACGAGCAGTACTTC
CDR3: CASSEARGYEQYF

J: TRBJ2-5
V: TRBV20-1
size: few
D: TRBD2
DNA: TGCAGTGCTGCGAGAGGGACTAGCCACCAAGAGACCCAGTACTTC
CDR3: CSAARGTSHQETQYF

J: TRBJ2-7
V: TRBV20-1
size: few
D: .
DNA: TGCAGTGCTCCTACAGAGGGCGTCAACTACGAGCAGTACTTC
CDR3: CSAPTEGVNYEQYF

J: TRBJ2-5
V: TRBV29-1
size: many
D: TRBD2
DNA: TGCAGCGTAGCTAGCGGGAAAGAGACCCAGTACTTC
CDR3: CSVASGKETQYF

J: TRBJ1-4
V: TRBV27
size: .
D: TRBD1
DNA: TGTGCCAGCACCCTTAGACAGGGGAGCGAAAAACTGTTTTTT
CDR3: CASTLRQGSEKLFF

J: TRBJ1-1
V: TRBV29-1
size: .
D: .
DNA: TGCAGCGTTAGGGACCCTTCGACAGAAGCTTTCTTT
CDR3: CSVRDPSTEAFF

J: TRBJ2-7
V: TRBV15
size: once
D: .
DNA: TGTGCCACCAGCAGAGATAGGGGGCGCGGGGACCACGAGCAGTACTTC
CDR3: CATSRDRGRGDHEQYF

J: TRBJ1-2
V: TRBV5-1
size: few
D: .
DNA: TGCGCCAGCAGCTCGAAGAACTATGGCTACACCTTC
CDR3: CASSSKNYGYTF

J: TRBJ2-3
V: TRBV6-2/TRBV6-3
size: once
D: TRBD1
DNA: TGTGCCAGCAGTTATTTTGAGCTTCGCGCCACCGCCCGGGACAGGGTTCGGAATACGCAGTATTTT
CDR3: CASSYFELRATARDRVRNTQYF

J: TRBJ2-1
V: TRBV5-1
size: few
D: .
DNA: TGCGCCAGCACTTACCAGGCGACTTCTTCCTACAATGAGCAGTTCTTC
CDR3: CASTYQATSSYNEQFF

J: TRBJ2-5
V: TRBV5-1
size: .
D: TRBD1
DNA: TGCGCCAGCAGCAAACAGGGGGAACAAGAGACCCAGTACTTC
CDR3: CASSKQGEQETQYF

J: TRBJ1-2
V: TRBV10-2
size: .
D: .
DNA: TGCGCCAGCAGTGAGGGATGGAACGGCTACACCTTC
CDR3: CASSEGWNGYTF

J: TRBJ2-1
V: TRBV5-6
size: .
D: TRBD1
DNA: TGTGCCAGCAGGCTACAGGGGGCCGGGAATGAGCAGTTCTTC
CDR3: CASRLQGAGNEQFF

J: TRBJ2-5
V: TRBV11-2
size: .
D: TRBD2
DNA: TGTGCCAGCAGCCGGGGAGGGTGTGAGACCCAGTACTTC
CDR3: CASSRGGCETQYF

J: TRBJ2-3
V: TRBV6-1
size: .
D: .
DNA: TGTGCCAGCAGTGAATGGTTCCGGCAAACAGATACGCAGTATTTT
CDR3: CASSEWFRQTDTQYF

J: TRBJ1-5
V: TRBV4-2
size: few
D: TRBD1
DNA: TGTGCCAGCAGCCAAGATAACAGGGGGCTGCAGCCCCAGCATTTT
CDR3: CASSQDNRGLQPQHF